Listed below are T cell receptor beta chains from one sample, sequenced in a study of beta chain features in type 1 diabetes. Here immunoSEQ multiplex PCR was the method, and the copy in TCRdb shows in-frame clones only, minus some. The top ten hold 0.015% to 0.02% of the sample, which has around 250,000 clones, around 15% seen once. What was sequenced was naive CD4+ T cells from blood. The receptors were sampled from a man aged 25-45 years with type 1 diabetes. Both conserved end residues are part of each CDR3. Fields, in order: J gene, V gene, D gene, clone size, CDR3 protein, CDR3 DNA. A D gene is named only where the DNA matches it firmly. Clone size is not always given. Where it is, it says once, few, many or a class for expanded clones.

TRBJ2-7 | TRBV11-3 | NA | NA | CASSHAGTLPREQYF | TGTGCCAGCAGCCATGCCGGGACTCTCCCTAGGGAGCAGTACTTC
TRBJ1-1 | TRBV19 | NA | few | CASSISGAGTEAFF | TGTGCCAGTAGTATCTCGGGAGCCGGCACTGAAGCTTTCTTT
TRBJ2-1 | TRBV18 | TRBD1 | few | CASSPVPGTGVRYNEQFF | TGTGCCAGCTCACCAGTACCAGGGACAGGGGTCCGTTACAATGAGCAGTTCTTC
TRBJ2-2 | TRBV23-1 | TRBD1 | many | CASSQSGTGSTGELFF | TGCGCCAGCAGTCAATCCGGGACAGGGAGCACCGGGGAGCTGTTTTTT
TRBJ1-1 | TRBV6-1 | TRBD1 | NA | CASSEPGQGNTEAFF | TGTGCCAGCAGTGAACCGGGACAGGGGAACACTGAAGCTTTCTTT
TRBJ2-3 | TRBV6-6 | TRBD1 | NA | CASSLFSDRGKDTQYF | TGTGCCAGCAGTCTATTCAGCGACAGGGGTAAAGATACGCAGTATTTT
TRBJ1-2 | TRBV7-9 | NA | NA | CASSLGSYGYTF | TGTGCCAGCAGCTTGGGGAGCTATGGCTACACCTTC
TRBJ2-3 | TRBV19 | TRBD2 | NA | CASSLLPTSGSTDTQYF | TGTGCCAGTAGTCTTCTGCCGACTAGCGGGAGCACAGATACGCAGTATTTT
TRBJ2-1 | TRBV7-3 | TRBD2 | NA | CASSASGINEQFF | TGTGCCAGCAGCGCGAGCGGGATCAATGAGCAGTTCTTC
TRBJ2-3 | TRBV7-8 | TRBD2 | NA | CASSLSGSWRDTQYF | TGTGCCAGCAGCTTAAGCGGGAGTTGGAGAGATACGCAGTATTTT
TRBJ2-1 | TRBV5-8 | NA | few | CASSDGTRYNEQFF | TGTGCCAGCAGCGACGGGACACGTTACAATGAGCAGTTCTTC
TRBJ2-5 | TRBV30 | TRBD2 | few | CAWSRGGLRETQYF | TGTGCCTGGAGTCGGGGAGGGTTAAGAGAGACCCAGTACTTC
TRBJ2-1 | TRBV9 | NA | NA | CASSVGSSSYNEQFF | TGTGCCAGCAGCGTAGGAAGTAGCTCCTACAATGAGCAGTTCTTC
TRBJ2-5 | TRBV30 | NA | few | CAWSVLPFKETQYF | TGTGCCTGGAGTGTACTTCCATTCAAAGAGACCCAGTACTTC
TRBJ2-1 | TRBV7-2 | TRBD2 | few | CASSPASGNSDEQFF | TGTGCCAGCAGCCCAGCTAGCGGGAATAGCGATGAGCAGTTCTTC
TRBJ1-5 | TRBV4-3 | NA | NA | CASSQDYGRHSNQPQHF | TGCGCCAGCAGCCAAGATTACGGCAGGCATAGCAATCAGCCCCAGCATTTT
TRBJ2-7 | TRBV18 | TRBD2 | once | CASSLSVLAGVGPQYF | TGTGCCAGCTCACTATCCGTGCTAGCGGGAGTCGGGCCGCAGTACTTC
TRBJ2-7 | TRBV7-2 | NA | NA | CASSLLTESYEQYF | TGTGCCAGCAGCTTATTAACAGAATCCTACGAGCAGTACTTC
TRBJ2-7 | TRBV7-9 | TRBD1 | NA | CASAVGDRELHEQYF | TGTGCCAGCGCGGTTGGGGACAGGGAGTTGCACGAGCAGTACTTC
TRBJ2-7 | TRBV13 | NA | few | CASSFVYEQYF | TGTGCCAGCAGCTTCGTCTACGAGCAGTACTTC
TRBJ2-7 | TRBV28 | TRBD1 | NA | CASSSPGQGYEQYF | TGTGCCAGCAGTTCGCCGGGACAGGGCTACGAGCAGTACTTC
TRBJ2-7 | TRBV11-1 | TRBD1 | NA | CASSLGTGGHEQYF | TGTGCCAGCAGCTTGGGGACAGGGGGCCACGAGCAGTACTTC
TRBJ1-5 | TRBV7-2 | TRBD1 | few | CASSFAGGLFQPQHF | TGTGCCAGCAGCTTTGCAGGGGGCTTGTTTCAGCCCCAGCATTTT
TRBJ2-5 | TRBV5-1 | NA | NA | CASSRDQRETQYF | TGCGCCAGCAGCCGCGATCAGAGGGAGACCCAGTACTTC
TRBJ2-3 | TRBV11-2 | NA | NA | CASSLATSTDTQYF | TGTGCCAGCAGCTTAGCAACTAGCACAGATACGCAGTATTTT
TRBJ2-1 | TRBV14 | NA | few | CASSHAGSYNEQFF | TGTGCCAGCAGCCATGCAGGTTCCTACAATGAGCAGTTCTTC